The 5 T cell receptor beta chains presented below share a single source sample, sequenced in a study of T cells in Graves' hyperthyroidism and ophthalmopathy (dated by TCRdb to about 2019). Receptor amplification or capture employed multiplex PCR. The sample was run on an Illumina HiSeq 2000. The TCR beta CDR3 regions were amplified from the RNA transcripts. A first-round RT-PCR of the TCR CDR3 used the HTBI primer set with the Qiagen OneStep RT-PCR kit. The public reads were run again by TCRdb, first through fastp at Q25 and then through MiXCR, and only productive beta chains were kept. Rows are unified per CDR3 protein, each entry keeping the most common DNA and genes. The sample table contains 450,000 to 500,000 distinct CDR3 sequences; only one count was recorded for less than 25% of them. The top ten clones comprise around 54% of the sample. Sequenced material: blood. All receptors derive from a woman in her 70s with Graves' ophthalmopathy.

The table lists this clonotype with a few counts. V usage is TRBV28 and J usage is TRBJ2-2; 7 bases align to TRBD1. This CDR3 contains 14 residues. Germline assignment: CDR1 MDHEN and CDR2 SYDVKM. Trimming cost V 6 bases and J 5 bases; bases outside gene matches: 6. In DNA form, the CDR3 reads TGTGCCAGCAGGAGGGGACAGATGACCGGGGAGCTGTTTTTT. This sequence encodes CASRRGQMTGELFF.

This clonotype was recorded a few times. The V and J genes are TRBV24-1 and TRBJ1-1, with 11 positions matching TRBD1. Germline V gives CDR1 KGHDR, CDR2 SFDVKD. V gave up 4 bases and J gave up 3 bases; unmatched junction bases: 6. CDR3 length equals 16 residues. CDR3 sequence (DNA): TGTGCCACCAGTGAGGACAGGGGGCTTGGCGACACTGAAGCTTTCTTT. It yields the protein CATSEDRGLGDTEAFF.

This clonotype appeared a few times. This chain links TRBV10-3 with TRBJ2-7; D is possibly TRBD1 or TRBD2 (5 bases each). Trimming stripped 4 bases from V and 2 bases from J, with 18 bases between. The CDR3 has 16 residues. Germline V CDR1 and CDR2: ENHRY, SYGVKD. The CDR3 DNA reads TGTGCCATCAGTGGGGGGAAGGAGAGGGGAGCCTACGAGCAGTACTTC. It encodes CAISGGKERGAYEQYF.

The V gene is TRBV6-1, the J gene TRBJ2-2, with D possibly matching TRBD1 (5 bases). Germline V gives CDR1 MNHNS, CDR2 SASEGT. Trimming removed 6 bases at V and 2 bases at J, with 10 bases between. The CDR3 extends over 14 amino acids. For the CDR3, the DNA is TGTGCCAGCAGCGAAACAGGAAACACCGGGGAGCTGTTTTTT. It is translated as CASSETGNTGELFF.

The rearrangement uses TRBV6-1 and TRBJ1-2; D possibly corresponds to TRBD1 (5 bases). The ends were cut back, 7 bases at V and 0 bases at J, with 12 bases in the middle. CDR1 MNHNS and CDR2 SASEGT come from the germline V gene. The CDR3 loop spans 14 amino acids. The CDR3 DNA is TGTGCCAGCACCATGACAGAAGCTAACTATGGCTACACCTTC. This encodes CASTMTEANYGYTF.